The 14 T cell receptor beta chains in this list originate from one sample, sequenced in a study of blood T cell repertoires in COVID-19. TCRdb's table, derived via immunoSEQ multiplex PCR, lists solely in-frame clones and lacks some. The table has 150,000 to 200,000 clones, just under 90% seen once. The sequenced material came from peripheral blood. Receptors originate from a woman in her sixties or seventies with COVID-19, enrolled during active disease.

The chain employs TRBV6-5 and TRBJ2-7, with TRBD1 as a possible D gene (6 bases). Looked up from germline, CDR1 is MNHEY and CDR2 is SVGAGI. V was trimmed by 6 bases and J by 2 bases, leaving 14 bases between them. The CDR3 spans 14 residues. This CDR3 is CASRDIGQPYEQYF. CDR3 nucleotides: TGTGCCAGCAGGGATATCGGACAGCCCTACGAGCAGTACTTC.

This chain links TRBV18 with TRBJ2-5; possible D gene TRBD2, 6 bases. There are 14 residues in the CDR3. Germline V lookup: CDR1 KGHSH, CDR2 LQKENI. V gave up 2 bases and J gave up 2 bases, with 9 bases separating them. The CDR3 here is CASSPNSGQETQYF. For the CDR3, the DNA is TGTGCCAGCTCACCAAATAGCGGACAAGAGACCCAGTACTTC.

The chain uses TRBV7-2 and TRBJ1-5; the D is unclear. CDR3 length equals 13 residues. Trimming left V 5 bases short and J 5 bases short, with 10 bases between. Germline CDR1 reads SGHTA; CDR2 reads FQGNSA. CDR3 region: CASSLNRDQPQHF. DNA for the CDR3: TGTGCCAGCAGCCTAAACAGAGATCAGCCCCAGCATTTT. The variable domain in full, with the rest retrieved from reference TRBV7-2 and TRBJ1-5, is GAGVSQSPSNKVTEKGKDVELRCDPISGHTALYWYRQSLGQGLEFLIYFQGNSAPDKSGLPSDRFSAERTGGSVSTLTIQRTQQEDSAVYLCASSLNRDQPQHFGDGTRLSIL.

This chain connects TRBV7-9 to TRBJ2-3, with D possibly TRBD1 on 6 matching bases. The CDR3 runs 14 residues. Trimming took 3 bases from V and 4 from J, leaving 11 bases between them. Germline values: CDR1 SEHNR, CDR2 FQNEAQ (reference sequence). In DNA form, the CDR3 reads TGTGCCAGCAGCTTCCAACAGGGAGCAGATACGCAGTATTTT. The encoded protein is CASSFQQGADTQYF. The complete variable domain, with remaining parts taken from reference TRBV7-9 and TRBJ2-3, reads DTGVSQNPRHKITKRGQNVTFRCDPISEHNRLYWYRQTLGQGPEFLTYFQNEAQLEKSRLLSDRFSAERPKGSFSTLEIQRTEQGDSAMYLCASSFQQGADTQYFGPGTRLTVL.

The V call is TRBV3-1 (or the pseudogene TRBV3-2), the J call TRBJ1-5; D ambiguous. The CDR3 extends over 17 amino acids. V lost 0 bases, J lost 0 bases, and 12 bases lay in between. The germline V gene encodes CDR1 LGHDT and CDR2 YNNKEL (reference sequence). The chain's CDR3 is CASSQDPAGYSNQPQHF. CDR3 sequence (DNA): TGTGCCAGCAGCCAAGATCCCGCAGGCTATAGCAATCAGCCCCAGCATTTT.

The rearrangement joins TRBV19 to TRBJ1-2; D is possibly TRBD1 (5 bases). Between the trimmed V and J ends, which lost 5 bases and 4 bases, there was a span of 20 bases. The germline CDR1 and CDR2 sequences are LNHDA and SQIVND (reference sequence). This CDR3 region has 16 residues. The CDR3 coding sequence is TGTGCCAGTAGTCCCGCAACGGCAGGGTTCCTCTATGGCTACACCTTC. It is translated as CASSPATAGFLYGYTF.

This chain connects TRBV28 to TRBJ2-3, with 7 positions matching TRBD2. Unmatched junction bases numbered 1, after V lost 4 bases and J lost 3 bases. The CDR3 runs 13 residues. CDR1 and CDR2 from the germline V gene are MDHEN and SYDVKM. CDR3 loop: CASSWGGTDTQYF. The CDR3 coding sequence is TGTGCCAGCAGTTGGGGGGGGACAGATACGCAGTATTTT.

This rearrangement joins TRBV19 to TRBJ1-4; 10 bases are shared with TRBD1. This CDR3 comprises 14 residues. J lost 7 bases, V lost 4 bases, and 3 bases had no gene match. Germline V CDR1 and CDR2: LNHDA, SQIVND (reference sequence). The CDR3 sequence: CASSRGQGFEKLFF. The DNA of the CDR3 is TGTGCCAGTAGTAGGGGACAGGGGTTTGAAAAACTGTTTTTT.

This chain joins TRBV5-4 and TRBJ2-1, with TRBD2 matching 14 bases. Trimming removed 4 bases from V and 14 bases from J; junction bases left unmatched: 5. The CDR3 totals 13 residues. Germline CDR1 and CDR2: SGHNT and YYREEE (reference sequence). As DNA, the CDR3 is TGTGCCAGCAGCCGACTAGCGGGAGGGCCGGAGTTCTTC. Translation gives CASSRLAGGPEFF.

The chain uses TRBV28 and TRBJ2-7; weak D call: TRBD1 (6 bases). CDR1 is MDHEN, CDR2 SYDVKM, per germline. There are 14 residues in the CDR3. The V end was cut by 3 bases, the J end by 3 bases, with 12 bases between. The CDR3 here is CASSFGVRGYEQYF. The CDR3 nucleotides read TGTGCCAGCAGTTTCGGTGTCAGGGGCTACGAGCAGTACTTC.

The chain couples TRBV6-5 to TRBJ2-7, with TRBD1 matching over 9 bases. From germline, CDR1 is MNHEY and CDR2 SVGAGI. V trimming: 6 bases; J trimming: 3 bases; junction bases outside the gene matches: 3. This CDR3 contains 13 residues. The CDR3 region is CASSRDRDYEQYF. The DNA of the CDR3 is TGTGCCAGCAGCCGGGACAGGGACTACGAGCAGTACTTC.

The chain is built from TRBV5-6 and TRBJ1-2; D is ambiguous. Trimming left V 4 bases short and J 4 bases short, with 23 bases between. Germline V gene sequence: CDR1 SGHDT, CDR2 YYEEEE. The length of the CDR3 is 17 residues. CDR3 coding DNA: TGTGCCAGCAGCCCCACCCTGGATCCTATCAGGTCCTATGGCTACACCTTC. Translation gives CASSPTLDPIRSYGYTF.

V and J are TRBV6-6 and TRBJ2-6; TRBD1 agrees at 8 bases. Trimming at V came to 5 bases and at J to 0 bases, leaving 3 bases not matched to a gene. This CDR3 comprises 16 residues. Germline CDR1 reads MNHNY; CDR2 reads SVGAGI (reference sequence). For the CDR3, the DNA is TGTGCCAGCAGTAGTACAGGGGGCTCTGGGGCCAACGTCCTGACTTTC. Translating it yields CASSSTGGSGANVLTF.

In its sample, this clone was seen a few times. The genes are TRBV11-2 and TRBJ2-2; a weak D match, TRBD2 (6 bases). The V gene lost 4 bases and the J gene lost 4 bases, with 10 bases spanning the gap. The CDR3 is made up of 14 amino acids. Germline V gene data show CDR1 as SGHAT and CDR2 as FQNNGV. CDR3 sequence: CASSSAGRTGELFF. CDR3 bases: TGTGCCAGCAGCTCGGCGGGACGCACCGGGGAGCTGTTTTTT.